This T cell receptor beta chain was documented in a study of early T cells in non-severe SARS-CoV-2 infection. In the study overall: Chains were not paired, and sequencing was done on bulk RNA from unsorted whole blood.

The sample holds many counts of this clonotype. The target antigen is unknown. V was trimmed by 5 bases and J by 6 bases, leaving 14 bases between them. The CDR3 sequence is 14 residues long. Germline CDR1 SGHVS, CDR2 FQNEAQ. Regarding the study as a whole: The study's VDJdb matching favored anti-spike CD8 responses and missed private and CD4 specificities.

Each cDNA molecule carried a unique molecular identifier. TCRdb redid the calling of the 5' RACE reads with MiXCR, one entry per CDR3 protein. This sample yields tens of thousands of distinct CDR3 sequences, of which around 12% are seen a single time; roughly 2.5% belongs to the top ten. The receptor was derived from an adult who was a healthcare worker with PCR-confirmed SARS-CoV-2 infection or an uninfected control (not recorded which). Sequenced here: whole blood, sampled at baseline. The chain couples TRBV7-8 to TRBJ1-5, with D unresolved. The CDR3 protein is CASSTRAPGQPQHF. The CDR3 coding sequence is TGTGCCAGCAGCACTCGGGCCCCGGGTCAGCCCCAGCATTTT. Based on the CDR3 plus reference TRBV7-8 and TRBJ1-5, the full variable domain is GAGVSQSPRYKVAKRGQDVALRCDPISGHVSLFWYQQALGQGPEFLTYFQNEAQLDKSGLPSDRFFAERPEGSVSTLKIQRTQQEDSAVYLCASSTRAPGQPQHFGDGTRLSIL.